Each of the 30 T cell receptor beta chains below was sequenced from the same sample in a study of blood T cell repertoires in COVID-19. Data came from immunoSEQ multiplex PCR; TCRdb stores just in-frame clones and leaves some out. The sample consists of 70,000 or so clones, approximately 90% of them appearing once. Sequenced material: peripheral blood. Every receptor here comes from a woman aged 18-30 years with acute or convalescent COVID-19.

A single count supports this clone. CDR3 protein: CASSPDRAHTEAFF. As DNA, the CDR3 is TGTGCCAGCTCACCGGACAGGGCCCATACTGAAGCTTTCTTT. The chain has TRBV18 and TRBJ1-1, with TRBD1 identical over 8 bases. The CDR3 covers 14 residues. Looked up from germline, CDR1 is KGHSH and CDR2 is LQKENI. Trimming cost V 3 bases and J 5 bases; bases outside gene matches: 5.

The rearrangement links TRBV30 to TRBJ1-1; D is unclear. The CDR3 sequence is 11 residues long. Germline V gene sequence: CDR1 GTSNPN, CDR2 SVGIG (reference sequence). Trimming took off 3 bases at V and 10 bases at J, with 12 bases between the two ends. As DNA, the CDR3 is TGTGCCTGGAGCGCCGGACTGGGAGCTTTCTTT. Translation: CAWSAGLGAFF.

The J gene is TRBJ1-2, the V gene TRBV6-5, with a tentative D call TRBD1 (6 bases). CDR3 size: 13 residues. The germline V gene encodes CDR1 MNHEY and CDR2 SVGAGI. V shed 7 bases and J shed 2 bases, with 11 bases lying between them. As DNA, the CDR3 is TGTGCCAGCACCTCCGGACAGAACTATGGCTACACCTTC. This sequence encodes CASTSGQNYGYTF.

The CDR3 bases are TGCAGCGTTGATGAGGGCCCTCTTTCGGGCTACACCTTC. This encodes CSVDEGPLSGYTF. This chain joins TRBV29-1 and TRBJ1-2; D gene ambiguous. V lost 3 bases to trimming and J lost 8 bases, with 16 bases between them. Germline CDR1 is SQVTM and CDR2 is ANQGSEA. This CDR3 has 13 amino acids.

This chain links TRBV20-1 with TRBJ2-7; unclear D gene. Germline CDR1 is DFQATT and CDR2 is SNEGSKA (reference sequence). With 5 bases removed from V and 3 bases from J, the gap between germline ends came to 8 bases. This CDR3 region has 11 residues. The CDR3 DNA reads TGCAGTGCTGCCGTCGGCTACGAGCAGTACTTC. Translating it yields CSAAVGYEQYF.

The genes are TRBV5-1 and TRBJ1-1; maybe TRBD1 (6 bases). This CDR3 is 15 amino acids long. Trimming left V 4 bases short and J 1 base short, with 14 bases between. Germline V lookup: CDR1 SGHRS, CDR2 YFSETQ. In DNA form, the CDR3 reads TGCGCCAGCAGCAATACAGGGTCCACGAACACTGAAGCTTTCTTT. It yields the protein CASSNTGSTNTEAFF. Full variable domain (missing parts from reference TRBV5-1 and TRBJ1-1): KAGVTQTPRYLIKTRGQQVTLSCSPISGHRSVSWYQQTPGQGLQFLFEYFSETQRNKGNFPGRFSGRQFSNSRSEMNVSTLELGDSALYLCASSNTGSTNTEAFFGQGTRLTVV.

This clone was observed a handful of times. The chain couples TRBV5-1 to TRBJ2-3, with 8 bases aligning to TRBD1. Looked up from germline, CDR1 is SGHRS and CDR2 is YFSETQ. V was clipped by 3 bases and J by 6 bases; unmatched bases: 9. There are 15 residues in the CDR3. The CDR3 sequence: CASSWGDRKGDTQYF. The CDR3 DNA reads TGCGCCAGCAGCTGGGGGGACAGGAAAGGGGATACGCAGTATTTT. Full variable domain (missing parts from reference TRBV5-1 and TRBJ2-3): KAGVTQTPRYLIKTRGQQVTLSCSPISGHRSVSWYQQTPGQGLQFLFEYFSETQRNKGNFPGRFSGRQFSNSRSEMNVSTLELGDSALYLCASSWGDRKGDTQYFGPGTRLTVL.

The chain couples TRBV4-1 to TRBJ1-2, with 10 nucleotides matching TRBD1. After removal of 2 bases from V and 7 bases from J, the junction contained 7 bases not matched to a gene. This CDR3 region has 15 residues. Germline loops: CDR1 MGHRA, CDR2 YSYEKL. The CDR3 nucleotides read TGCGCCAGCAGCCAACGAGACAGGGGGCGAGTTGGCTACACCTTC. Residues: CASSQRDRGRVGYTF.

In this sample, this clone turned up once. The rearrangement uses TRBV24-1 and TRBJ2-7; D is possibly TRBD2 (5 bases). With 9 bases removed from V and 5 bases from J, the gap between germline ends came to 13 bases. Germline V CDR1 and CDR2: KGHDR, SFDVKD. This CDR3 contains 12 residues. The CDR3 here is CATGLRVDEQYF. CDR3 bases: TGTGCCACCGGACTCCGGGTCGACGAGCAGTACTTC.

The J gene is TRBJ1-5, the V gene TRBV10-3; 7 bases are shared with TRBD1. The V gene end was trimmed by 5 bases and the J gene end by 6 bases; junction bases not matched to a gene: 4. Germline V gene sequence: CDR1 ENHRY, CDR2 SYGVKD. The CDR3 sequence is 13 residues long. CDR3 loop: CAISPQGTQPQHF. The CDR3 DNA sequence: TGTGCCATCAGTCCACAGGGGACTCAGCCCCAGCATTTT.

The J gene is TRBJ2-7, the V gene TRBV5-5; no clear D. Per germline, CDR1 SGHKS and CDR2 YYEKEE (reference sequence). CDR3 size: 13 residues. V lost 2 bases and J lost 6, with 12 bases in between. The CDR3 region is CASSLSGGSEQYF. CDR3 nucleotides: TGTGCCAGCAGCTTATCCGGCGGCTCCGAGCAGTACTTC.

V is TRBV5-6 and J is TRBJ2-1, with 13 bases matching TRBD2. The CDR3 runs to 15 residues. Looked up from germline, CDR1 is SGHDT and CDR2 is YYEEEE. V shed 4 bases and J 6 bases; nucleotides not matched to a gene: 4. The CDR3 bases are TGTGCCAGCAGCCAGGGACTAGCGGGGCGCAATGAGCAGTTCTTC. It is translated as CASSQGLAGRNEQFF.

The rearrangement uses TRBV19 and TRBJ1-3; perhaps TRBD1 as D (6 bases). Germline values: CDR1 LNHDA, CDR2 SQIVND (reference sequence). The CDR3 totals 14 residues. V lost 5 bases and J 4 bases, leaving 12 bases between the germline ends. The CDR3 DNA reads as TGTGCCAGTAGTTCCCACAGGGTCGGAAACACCATATATTTT. Its protein product is CASSSHRVGNTIYF.

V and J are TRBV2 and TRBJ2-7; tentative D call: TRBD2 (5 bases). The V gene lost 3 bases and the J gene lost 2 bases, with 11 bases spanning the gap. The CDR3 totals 14 residues. Germline V gene data show CDR1 as SNHLY and CDR2 as FYNNEI. The CDR3, as DNA: TGTGCCAGCAGTGATCCGGGGTGGGCCTACGAGCAGTACTTC. It yields the protein CASSDPGWAYEQYF.

The table lists this clone with a count of one. This chain links TRBV11-2 with TRBJ2-1; the match to TRBD2 covers 11 bases. The germline V gene has CDR1 SGHAT and CDR2 FQNNGV. V lost 4 bases, J lost 6 bases, and 8 bases stayed unmatched. This CDR3 is 16 amino acids long. CDR3 bases: TGTGCCAGCAGCTCCTATAGCGGGGGGGCCATCAATGAGCAGTTCTTC. It yields the protein CASSSYSGGAINEQFF.

This clone was detected only once. Written as DNA, the CDR3 is TGTGCCAGCAGCTTGGGACAAGCTAACTATGGCTACACCTTC. Translation gives CASSLGQANYGYTF. This chain uses TRBV5-6 with TRBJ1-2, with unresolved D. V lost 0 bases, J lost 0 bases, and 6 bases lay in between. The germline V gene has CDR1 SGHDT and CDR2 YYEEEE. The CDR3 contains 14 residues.

The gene calls are TRBV28 and TRBJ1-3, with 7 bases aligning to TRBD1. CDR3 length equals 15 residues. The ends lost 6 bases at V and 0 bases at J; junction bases unmatched: 5. Per the germline V gene, CDR1 is MDHEN and CDR2 is SYDVKM. The CDR3: CASSLNRGSGNTIYF. The CDR3 nucleotides read TGTGCCAGCAGCTTAAACAGGGGCTCTGGAAACACCATATATTTT.

The chain combines TRBV18 with TRBJ1-1, with 9 bases that match TRBD1. The CDR3 is 15 amino acids. CDR1 and CDR2 (germline): KGHSH, LQKENI. V shed 5 bases, J shed 0 bases, and the junction held 4 bases outside the gene matches. CDR3 bases: TGTGCCAGCTCATCAGGACAGGGGATGAACACTGAAGCTTTCTTT. This sequence encodes CASSSGQGMNTEAFF.

This rearrangement joins TRBV30 to TRBJ2-5; TRBD1 matches at 9 bases. From germline, CDR1 is GTSNPN and CDR2 SVGIG (reference sequence). V shed 2 bases, J shed 1 base, and the junction held 5 bases outside the gene matches. CDR3 size: 15 residues. The chain's CDR3 is CAWSSGQGRQETQYF. DNA of the CDR3: TGTGCCTGGAGTTCGGGACAGGGTCGCCAAGAGACCCAGTACTTC.

The J gene is TRBJ1-3, the V gene TRBV3-1 (or the pseudogene TRBV3-2), with 8 positions matching TRBD1. The V and J ends lost 1 base and 4 bases, in that order; junction bases with no gene match: 3. The CDR3 is 15 amino acids. Germline V gene data show CDR1 as LGHDT and CDR2 as YNNKEL (reference sequence). This chain's CDR3 is CASSQVPGGGNTIYF. The CDR3 nucleotides are TGTGCCAGCAGCCAAGTACCAGGGGGCGGAAACACCATATATTTT.

The V call is TRBV5-1, the J call TRBJ2-7, with D possibly being TRBD2 (6 bases). V lost 0 bases and J 1 base, leaving 8 bases between the germline ends. The germline V gene encodes CDR1 SGHRS and CDR2 YFSETQ. The CDR3 contains 14 residues. Here the CDR3 reads CASSLGSGSYEQYF. The CDR3 DNA sequence: TGCGCCAGCAGCTTGGGAAGCGGGTCCTACGAGCAGTACTTC.

The chain is built from TRBV6-5 and TRBJ2-7, with 10 nucleotides matching TRBD2. The ends lost 4 bases at V and 4 bases at J; junction bases unmatched: 4. Germline CDR1 MNHEY, CDR2 SVGAGI. CDR3 size: 14 residues. CDR3 loop: CASSFGSGRYEQYF. The DNA of the CDR3 is TGTGCCAGCAGTTTTGGTAGCGGGAGGTACGAGCAGTACTTC.

The V call is TRBV19, the J call TRBJ1-5; D is perhaps TRBD1 (5 bases). V lost 3 bases, J lost 4 bases, and 10 bases lay in between. CDR1 and CDR2 (germline): LNHDA, SQIVND (reference sequence). The CDR3 has 14 amino acids. The CDR3 region has the DNA TGTGCCAGTAGTATTCAGGGATGGAATCAGCCCCAGCATTTT. Encoded protein: CASSIQGWNQPQHF.

V is TRBV5-1 and J is TRBJ1-2, with 7 bases identical to TRBD1. V dropped 7 bases and J dropped 4; count of bases not matched to a gene: 16. Germline lookup yields CDR1 SGHRS and CDR2 YFSETQ. The CDR3 covers 16 residues. The CDR3, as DNA: TGCGCCAGCCGCCGTGTCAGTGGAGGGGGCGGCTATGGCTACACCTTC. Its protein product is CASRRVSGGGGYGYTF.

The chain employs TRBV2 and TRBJ2-7, with 7 bases fitting TRBD1. The CDR3 extends over 14 amino acids. J lost 3 bases, V lost 2 bases, and 4 bases had no gene match. In germline, CDR1 is SNHLY, CDR2 FYNNEI. The CDR3 nucleotides are TGTGCCAGCAGTGAACAGGGGGAGCTCTACGAGCAGTACTTC. As protein: CASSEQGELYEQYF.

The V call is TRBV2, the J call TRBJ1-6; no reliable D call. The V end lost 7 bases, the J end lost 10 bases, and 17 bases lay between the germline ends. Looked up from germline, CDR1 is SNHLY and CDR2 is FYNNEI. This CDR3 contains 14 residues. CDR3 coding DNA: TGTGCCAGCAAGCGAGGTGGAGAGGAGTCACCCCTCCACTTT. It encodes CASKRGGEESPLHF.

The rearrangement links TRBV11-2 to TRBJ2-5, with 7 bases identical to TRBD2. The CDR3 extends over 17 amino acids. Germline values: CDR1 SGHAT, CDR2 FQNNGV. V was pared by 2 bases and J by 5 bases, with 14 bases of the junction left unmatched. The CDR3 is CASSLYFPRGDGETQYF. The CDR3 DNA reads TGTGCCAGCAGCTTATACTTCCCTCGGGGGGATGGTGAGACCCAGTACTTC. The complete variable domain, with remaining parts taken from reference TRBV11-2 and TRBJ2-5, reads EAGVAQSPRYKIIEKRQSVAFWCNPISGHATLYWYQQILGQGPKLLIQFQNNGVVDDSQLPKDRFSAERLKGVDSTLKIQPAKLEDSAVYLCASSLYFPRGDGETQYFGPGTRLLVL.

The chain recombines TRBV11-2 with TRBJ2-7; the match to TRBD2 covers 10 bases. The CDR3 covers 16 residues. Looked up from germline, CDR1 is SGHAT and CDR2 is FQNNGV. The V segment lost 5 bases and the J segment 0 bases; nucleotides outside the gene matches: 7. The CDR3 loop is CASSTGLAESSYEQYF. Here the CDR3 DNA reads TGTGCCAGCAGCACCGGACTAGCGGAAAGCTCCTACGAGCAGTACTTC. The full variable domain, in which reference TRBV11-2 and TRBJ2-7 provide the parts outside the CDR3, is EAGVAQSPRYKIIEKRQSVAFWCNPISGHATLYWYQQILGQGPKLLIQFQNNGVVDDSQLPKDRFSAERLKGVDSTLKIQPAKLEDSAVYLCASSTGLAESSYEQYFGPGTRLTVT.

The rearrangement links TRBV3-1 (or the pseudogene TRBV3-2) to TRBJ2-7, with D possibly being TRBD2 (5 bases). The V end lost 4 bases, the J end lost 4 bases, and 14 bases lay between the germline ends. The CDR3 runs 14 residues. Per germline, CDR1 LGHDT and CDR2 YNNKEL (reference sequence). CDR3 bases: TGTGCCAGCAGCCCGGGGTGGGAGCAGTACGAGCAGTACTTC. Translation gives CASSPGWEQYEQYF.

The CDR3 is CASSSNNAARGTQYF. The DNA of the CDR3 is TGTGCCAGCAGTTCAAACAACGCGGCCCGGGGTACGCAGTATTTT. The chain uses TRBV28 and TRBJ2-3; D is possibly TRBD2 (5 bases). The CDR3 has 15 amino acids. Trimming left V 4 bases short and J 8 bases short, with 19 bases between. Per the germline V gene, CDR1 is MDHEN and CDR2 is SYDVKM.